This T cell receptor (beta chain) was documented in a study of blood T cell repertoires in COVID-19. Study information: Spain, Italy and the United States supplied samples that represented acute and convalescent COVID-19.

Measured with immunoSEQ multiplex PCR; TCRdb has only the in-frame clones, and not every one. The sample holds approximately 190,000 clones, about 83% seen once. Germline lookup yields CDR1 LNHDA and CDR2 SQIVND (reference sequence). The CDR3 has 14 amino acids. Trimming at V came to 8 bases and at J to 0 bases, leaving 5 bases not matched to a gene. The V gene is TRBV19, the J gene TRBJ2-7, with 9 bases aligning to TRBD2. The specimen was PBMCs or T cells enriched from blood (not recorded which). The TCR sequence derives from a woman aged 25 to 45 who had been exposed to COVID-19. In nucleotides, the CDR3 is TGTGCCAGTGGTCCTAGCGGGGCCTCCTACGAGCAGTACTTC. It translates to CASGPSGASYEQYF.